The 13 T cell receptor beta chains listed next were all sequenced from one sample in a study of read filtering for tumor transcriptome and immune sequencing. From 350 to 500 ng of RNA, a library with molecular barcoded alpha/delta and beta/gamma adaptors was made. TCRdb re-analysed the reads in MiXCR, keeping a single row per CDR3 protein. The table has roughly 300 distinct CDR3 sequences, 79% seen once. Sequenced material: a population of CD138-negative cells sorted from bone marrow. The receptor set was obtained from a donor at least 40 years old with multiple myeloma. This table probably holds off-target reads from a library built for another chain.

The V gene is TRBV23-1, the J gene TRBJ1-2; 9 bases align to TRBD1. TRBV23-1 is flagged as an ORF with uncertain function. CDR3 length equals 18 residues. V lost 0 bases to trimming and J lost 3 bases; unmatched junction nucleotides: 11. The CDR3 sequence is CASSQSSGTGWNDYGYTF. The CDR3 region has the DNA TGCGCCAGCAGTCAATCGTCCGGGACAGGGTGGAACGACTATGGCTACACCTTC.

Here the CDR3 reads CSARGLAGCYEQFF. The CDR3 coding sequence is TGCAGTGCCCGGGGACTAGCGGGTTGCTATGAGCAGTTCTTC. V gene TRBV20-1 combines with J gene TRBJ2-1, with TRBD2 identical over 12 bases. Unmatched junction bases numbered 8, after V lost 6 bases and J lost 8 bases. The CDR3 is made up of 14 amino acids. Germline loops: CDR1 DFQATT, CDR2 SNEGSKA (reference sequence).

The gene calls are TRBV6-1 and TRBJ2-7, with D uncertain. The CDR3 spans 13 residues. V was shortened by 7 bases and J by 2 bases, with 12 bases between the two germline ends. Germline CDR1 MNHNS, CDR2 SASEGT. The CDR3 spells CASNGHGTYEQYF. CDR3 coding DNA: TGTGCCAGCAACGGGCACGGAACCTACGAGCAGTACTTC.

On this clonotype: Germline is not matched at one junction end, which may reflect a read error. The chain is built from TRBV19 and TRBJ1-2, with no clear D. The CDR3 is 12 residues long. Germline V gene data show CDR1 as LNHDA and CDR2 as SQIVND (reference sequence). The CDR3 DNA reads TGTGCCAGTACTTTGGCTAACTATTGCTACACCTTC. Protein sequence: CASTLANYCYTF.

The rearrangement joins TRBV7-9 to TRBJ2-3; 8 nucleotides line up with TRBD2. The CDR3 spans 17 residues. The V gene's germline CDR1 is SEHNR and CDR2 FQNEAQ (reference sequence). Trimming took 4 bases from V and 6 from J; bases not matched to a gene: 15. The chain's CDR3 is CASSSTLGAGVLDTQYF. The CDR3 coding sequence is TGTGCCAGCAGCTCGACCCTCGGAGCGGGAGTATTGGATACGCAGTATTTT. The full variable domain, rest sourced from reference TRBV7-9 and TRBJ2-3, is DTGVSQNPRHKITKRGQNVTFRCDPISEHNRLYWYRQTLGQGPEFLTYFQNEAQLEKSRLLSDRFSAERPKGSFSTLEIQRTEQGDSAMYLCASSSTLGAGVLDTQYFGPGTRLTVL.

The chain joins TRBV19 to TRBJ2-1, with 8 bases aligning to TRBD2. From germline, CDR1 is LNHDA and CDR2 SQIVND (reference sequence). The CDR3 covers 13 residues. Losses at the gene ends were 10 bases for V and 8 bases for J; bases not matched to a gene: 10. Written as DNA, the CDR3 is TGTGCCACCGGGACTAGATCAGCCGATGAGCAGTTCTTC. Amino acid sequence: CATGTRSADEQFF.

This clonotype is hyperexpanded by share. This rearrangement joins TRBV6-5 to TRBJ2-1; D possibly corresponds to TRBD1 (5 bases). The V gene's germline CDR1 is MNHEY and CDR2 SVGAGI. Trimming cost V 3 bases and J 8 bases, with 11 bases left between them. The CDR3 totals 13 residues. The CDR3 DNA sequence: TGTGCCAGCAGTTATAGTGGGGCCGATGAGCAGTTCTTC. Its protein is CASSYSGADEQFF.

The V gene is TRBV14, the J gene TRBJ2-1; 11 bases agree with TRBD2. Looked up from germline, CDR1 is SGHDN and CDR2 is FVKESK. This CDR3 region has 15 residues. After removal of 1 base from V and 4 bases from J, the junction contained 0 bases not matched to a gene. The CDR3 coding sequence is TGTGCCAGCAGCCAAGTAGCGGGAGGGTACAATGAGCAGTTCTTC. Translation: CASSQVAGGYNEQFF.

The rearrangement joins TRBV20-1 to TRBJ2-1; D is perhaps TRBD1 (6 bases). This CDR3 spans 13 amino acids. V was trimmed by 5 bases and J by 5 bases, leaving 13 bases between them. The germline CDR1 and CDR2 sequences are DFQATT and SNEGSKA (reference sequence). The CDR3 reads CSAHSGENNEQFF. As DNA, the CDR3 is TGCAGTGCTCATTCAGGGGAAAACAATGAGCAGTTCTTC.

The rearrangement joins TRBV12-3 or TRBV12-4 to TRBJ1-1; D unresolved. V lost 0 bases and J 1 base, leaving 3 bases between the germline ends. The CDR3 is made up of 13 amino acids. The CDR3, as DNA: TGTGCCAGCAGTTTAGCTCCGAACACTGAAGCTTTCTTT. Translated: CASSLAPNTEAFF.

CDR3 residues: CASSLGTLSYNEQFF. The CDR3 DNA is TGTGCCAGCAGCTTGGGGACGCTCTCCTACAATGAGCAGTTCTTC. The genes are TRBV5-5 and TRBJ2-1; no clear D gene. V shed 0 bases and J shed 0 bases, with 7 bases lying between them. CDR3 length: 15 amino acids. From germline, CDR1 is SGHKS and CDR2 YYEKEE (reference sequence). The full variable domain, with the rest looked up from reference TRBV5-5 and TRBJ2-1, is DAGVTQSPTHLIKTRGQQVTLRCSPISGHKSVSWYQQVLGQGPQFIFQYYEKEERGRGNFPDRFSARQFPNYSSELNVNALLLGDSALYLCASSLGTLSYNEQFFGPGTRLTVL.

The V and J genes are TRBV9 and TRBJ2-3; TRBD2 matches 10 bases. The CDR3 consists of 16 residues. Per the germline V gene, CDR1 is SGDLS and CDR2 is YYNGEE. The trim removed 0 bases at V and 4 bases at J, leaving 5 bases unmatched. The CDR3 DNA reads as TGTGCCAGCAGCGTAGATGGAGCGGGGGGGGCAGATACGCAGTATTTT. It yields the protein CASSVDGAGGADTQYF. Based on the CDR3 plus reference TRBV9 and TRBJ2-3, the full variable domain is DSGVTQTPKHLITATGQRVTLRCSPRSGDLSVYWYQQSLDQGLQFLIQYYNGEERAKGNILERFSAQQFPDLHSELNLSSLELGDSALYFCASSVDGAGGADTQYFGPGTRLTVL.

A few counts support this clonotype. The chain combines TRBV20-1 with TRBJ2-3; TRBD2 agrees at 8 bases. V was pared by 1 base and J by 5 bases, with 5 bases of the junction left unmatched. Germline CDR1 is DFQATT and CDR2 is SNEGSKA (reference sequence). This CDR3 has 14 amino acids. The CDR3 loop reads CSARVGSGRDTQYF. DNA for the CDR3: TGCAGTGCTAGAGTGGGGAGCGGGAGAGATACGCAGTATTTT.